Sequencing of this TCR beta chain was carried out in a study of monozygotic twins with inflammatory bowel disease. Germline CDR1 and CDR2: LGHNA and YNFKEQ. This CDR3 is 15 amino acids long. Each CDR3 protein gets one entry in TCRdb, which reprocessed the 5' RACE reads and gives no DNA. With about 380,000 distinct CDR3 sequences in the sample, the ten largest clones hold around 2.6%. As regards this clonotype: Its antigen is undetermined.

Study results and caveats: Twin concordance left repertoire similarity unchanged, with limited power a possible explanation for this lack of difference.

Sequencing used blood. This rearrangement joins TRBV4-2 to TRBJ2-1; TCRdb proposes TRBD1, but this gene call is untestable without DNA. The TCR was taken from a human donor with ulcerative colitis or Crohn's disease, or a healthy co-twin of an affected twin (not recorded which). CDR3 amino acids: CASSRPGQLNNEQFF.